The rows below give T cell receptor beta chains drawn from one sample of a study of blood T cell repertoires in COVID-19. Produced via immunoSEQ multiplex PCR; TCRdb's table is partial and in-frame only. The table includes 80,000 to 100,000 clones, approximately 90% detected once. Source material: peripheral blood. The origin of the receptors is a man aged 60-69 years with acute or convalescent COVID-19. Both conserved end residues are part of each CDR3. A D gene is named only where the DNA matches it firmly. Clone size is given for some rows only: seen once, a few or many times, or a class if the clone is expanded.

TRBD2	TRBV10-3	TRBJ2-5	-	TGTGCCATCAGTGACCTCCTAGCGGGGGGGCGAGAGACCCAGTACTTC	CAISDLLAGGRETQYF
-	TRBV12-2	TRBJ1-5	once	TGTGCAAGTCGCTTAGTAGGGGTGGGAGGAGATCAGCCCCAGCATTTT	CASRLVGVGGDQPQHF
TRBD1	TRBV6-4	TRBJ1-2	-	TGTGCCAGCAGAGAAACCGGGACAGGGGGCGCAGGCTATGGCTACACCTTC	CASRETGTGGAGYGYTF
TRBD1	TRBV4-2	TRBJ2-7	-	TGTGCCAGCAGCCAAGTGGAGTATAGGGGGACAGATTTCTCCTACGAGCAGTACTTC	CASSQVEYRGTDFSYEQYF
-	TRBV30	TRBJ2-1	-	TGTGCCGGAGGGGGCCCAACACTATGGGATGAGCAGTTCTTC	CAGGGPTLWDEQFF
TRBD1	TRBV2	TRBJ1-1	few	TGTGCCAGCAGTACCGACAGGGGAAGGACTGAAGCTTTCTTT	CASSTDRGRTEAFF
-	TRBV11-2	TRBJ1-4	once	TGTGCCAGCAGCTCGAGAGTAACTAATGAAAAACTGTTTTTT	CASSSRVTNEKLFF
-	TRBV2	TRBJ1-4	-	TGTGCCAGCAGTTTTCAGGGCCAGACCGCCAGGCGAAATAAACTGTTTTTT	CASSFQGQTARRNKLFF
-	TRBV2	TRBJ1-5	once	TGTGCCAGCAGTGTACAGAATCTACAGCCCCAGCATTTT	CASSVQNLQPQHF
-	TRBV5-1	TRBJ1-1	-	TGCGCCAGCAGCCTTAGCCCAAACACTGAAGCTTTCTTT	CASSLSPNTEAFF
TRBD1	TRBV7-8	TRBJ2-5	-	TGTGCCAGCAGCCCGGGGACAGTCTTCCAAGAGACCCAGTACTTC	CASSPGTVFQETQYF
TRBD1	TRBV4-1	TRBJ1-1	-	TGCGCCAGCAGCCCCGACCGGACAGGGTGGGTCGCTGAAGCTTTCTTT	CASSPDRTGWVAEAFF
-	TRBV18	TRBJ2-7	few	TGTGCCAGCTCACCGACAGGAGCTGACTACGAGCAGTACTTC	CASSPTGADYEQYF
TRBD1	TRBV7-9	TRBJ1-6	-	TGTGCCAGCAGCTCTCAGGACAGGGTTGCTTCACCCCTCCACTTT	CASSSQDRVASPLHF
TRBD1	TRBV3-1/TRBV3-2	TRBJ1-3	-	TGTGCCAGCAGCCAGGGACAGGGGTCTGGAAACACCATATATTTT	CASSQGQGSGNTIYF
-	TRBV9	TRBJ1-1	-	TGTGCCAGCAGCGAGACACCCCGGTTCACTGAAGCTTTCTTT	CASSETPRFTEAFF
-	TRBV5-8	TRBJ1-2	-	TGTGCCAGCAGCTTGGCCATTACAGCTTTCAACTATGGCTACACCTTC	CASSLAITAFNYGYTF
TRBD1	TRBV7-9	TRBJ1-2	-	TGTGCCAGCAGCCGGGACAGGGCCTATGGCTACACCTTC	CASSRDRAYGYTF
-	TRBV5-1	TRBJ1-1	-	TGCGCCAGCAGCTTCCGGAGGAACACTGAAGCTTTCTTT	CASSFRRNTEAFF
-	TRBV2	TRBJ1-2	-	TGTGCCAGCAGTGTCGAGGGGGGGAACTATGGCTACACCTTC	CASSVEGGNYGYTF
-	TRBV11-2	TRBJ1-5	-	TGTGCCAGCAGCTTAGACAGAGGGAGGCAGCCCCAGCATTTT	CASSLDRGRQPQHF
-	TRBV6-2/TRBV6-3	TRBJ2-7	-	TGTGCCAGCAGTTACCTTCAGGGGAGCTCCTACGAGCAGTACTTC	CASSYLQGSSYEQYF